The TCR beta chain under discussion was sequenced for a study of blood T cell repertoires in COVID-19. Study information: Sample material is recorded as cDNA or gDNA derived from T cells, B-cell-depleted T cells, or PBMCs.

Method: immunoSEQ multiplex PCR; TCRdb's copy keeps in-frame clones and lacks some. The top ten clones hold 0.9% to 1.5% of a sample with about 380,000 clones, approximately 90% of them seen once. CDR1 and CDR2 from the germline V gene are MDHEN and SYDVKM. The V gene lost 7 bases and the J gene lost 6 bases, with 19 bases spanning the gap. This CDR3 contains 15 residues. The gene calls are TRBV28 and TRBJ2-1; a weak D match, TRBD1 (5 bases). The sequencing input was PBMCs or T cells enriched from blood (not recorded which). This clonotype was sampled from a woman aged 18-30 years who had recovered from COVID-19. CDR3 nucleotides: TGTGCCAGCAACCCTACAGGTACATCGGGCAATGAGCAGTTCTTC. Residues: CASNPTGTSGNEQFF.